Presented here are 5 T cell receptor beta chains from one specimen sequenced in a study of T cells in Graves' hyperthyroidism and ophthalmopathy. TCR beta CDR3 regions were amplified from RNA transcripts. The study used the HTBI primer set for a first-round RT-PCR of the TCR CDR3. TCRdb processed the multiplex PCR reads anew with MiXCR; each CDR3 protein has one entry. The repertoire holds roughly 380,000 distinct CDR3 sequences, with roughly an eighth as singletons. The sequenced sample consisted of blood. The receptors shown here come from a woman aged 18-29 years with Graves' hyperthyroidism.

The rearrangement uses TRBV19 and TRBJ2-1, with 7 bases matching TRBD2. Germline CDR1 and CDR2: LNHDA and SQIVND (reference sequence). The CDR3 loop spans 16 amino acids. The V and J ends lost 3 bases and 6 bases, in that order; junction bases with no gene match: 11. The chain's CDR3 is CASSIQVGGPVNEQFF. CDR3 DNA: TGTGCCAGTAGTATTCAGGTGGGAGGGCCTGTCAATGAGCAGTTCTTC.

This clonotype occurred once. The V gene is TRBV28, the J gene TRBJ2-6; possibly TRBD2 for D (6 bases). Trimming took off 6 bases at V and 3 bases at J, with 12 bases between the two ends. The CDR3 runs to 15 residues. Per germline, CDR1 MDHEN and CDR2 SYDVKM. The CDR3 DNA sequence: TGTGCCAGCAGCGGTGGGGGAGGTGGGGCCAACGTCCTGACTTTC. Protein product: CASSGGGGGANVLTF.

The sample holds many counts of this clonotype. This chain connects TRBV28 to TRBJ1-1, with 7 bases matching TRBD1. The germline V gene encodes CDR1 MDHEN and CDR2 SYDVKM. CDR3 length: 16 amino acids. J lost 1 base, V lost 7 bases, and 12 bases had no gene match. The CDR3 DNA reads TGTGCCAGCACCCATCGACAGGGAATACGGAACACTGAAGCTTTCTTT. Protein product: CASTHRQGIRNTEAFF.

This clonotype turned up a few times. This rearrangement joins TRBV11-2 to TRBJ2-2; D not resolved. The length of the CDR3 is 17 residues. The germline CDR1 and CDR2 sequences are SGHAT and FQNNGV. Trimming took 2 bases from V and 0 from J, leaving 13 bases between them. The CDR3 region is CASSLWRSNANTGELFF. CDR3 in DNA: TGTGCCAGCAGCTTATGGCGGAGCAACGCGAACACCGGGGAGCTGTTTTTT.

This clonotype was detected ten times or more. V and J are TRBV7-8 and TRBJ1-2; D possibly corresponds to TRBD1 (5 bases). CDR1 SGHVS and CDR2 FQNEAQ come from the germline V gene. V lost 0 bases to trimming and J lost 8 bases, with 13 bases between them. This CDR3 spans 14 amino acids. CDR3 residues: CASSLAEGMRGYTF. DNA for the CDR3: TGTGCCAGCAGCTTAGCTGAGGGGATGCGGGGCTACACCTTC.